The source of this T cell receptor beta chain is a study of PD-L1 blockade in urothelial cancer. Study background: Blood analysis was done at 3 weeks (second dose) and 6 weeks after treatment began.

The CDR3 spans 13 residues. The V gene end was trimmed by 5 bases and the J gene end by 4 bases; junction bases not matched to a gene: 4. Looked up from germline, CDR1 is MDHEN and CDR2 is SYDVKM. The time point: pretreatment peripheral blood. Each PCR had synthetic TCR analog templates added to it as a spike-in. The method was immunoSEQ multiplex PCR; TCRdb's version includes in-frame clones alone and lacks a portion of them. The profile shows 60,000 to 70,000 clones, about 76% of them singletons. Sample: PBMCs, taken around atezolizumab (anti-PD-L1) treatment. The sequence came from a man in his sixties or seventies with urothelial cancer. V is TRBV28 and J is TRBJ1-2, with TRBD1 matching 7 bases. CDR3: CASSPRTGYGYTF. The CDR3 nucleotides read TGTGCCAGCAGTCCCCGGACAGGCTATGGCTACACCTTC.